Detailed here is one T cell receptor beta chain. TCRdb processed the 5' RACE reads anew with MiXCR; each CDR3 protein has one entry. The sample lists roughly 42,000 distinct CDR3 sequences, 30% seen once, with under 5% in the top ten. The CDR3 runs 15 residues. Trimming removed 0 bases from V and 5 bases from J, with 14 bases in between. Germline CDR1 is SGDLS and CDR2 is YYNGEE. Sequencing was performed on tumor-infiltrating memory CD4+ T cells sorted from the breast tumor. Sample subset: memory CD4+ T cells, CD4+CD45RO+CD25-. V usage is TRBV9 and J usage is TRBJ1-1; D gene uncertain. This receptor was identified in a female donor with breast cancer. CDR3 sequence reads: CASSVAPAVSTEAFF. The CDR3 DNA is TGTGCCAGCAGCGTAGCTCCGGCCGTTAGTACTGAAGCTTTCTTT.